These T cell receptor beta chains were read from a single sample in a study of cytomegalovirus exposure and HLA in healthy donors. Sequenced by immunoSEQ multiplex PCR; TCRdb stores in-frame clones only, minus some. The data contain under 300,000 clones, about 80% of them singletons. The material sequenced was PBMCs. The receptors stem from a woman aged 60-75 years in good health and CMV-seropositive. The CDR3 runs from the conserved cysteine through the conserved F or W. D genes are given only for firm matches. Rows may omit the clone size; those that give it use once, few, many or a size class.

D,size,J,V,CDR3,DNA
.,.,TRBJ2-7,TRBV6-1,CASSEEEGILGEQYF,TGTGCCAGCAGTGAAGAAGAGGGTATCCTTGGCGAGCAGTACTTC
.,.,TRBJ2-7,TRBV28,CASSRRDYEQYF,TGTGCCAGCAGTAGGAGAGATTACGAGCAGTACTTC
.,.,TRBJ1-1,TRBV10-3,CAISQTGLGAFF,TGTGCCATCAGTCAAACAGGTCTAGGAGCTTTCTTT
.,.,TRBJ2-7,TRBV7-9,CASSSRAYEQYF,TGTGCCAGCAGCTCCAGGGCTTACGAGCAGTACTTC
.,once,TRBJ2-7,TRBV7-9,CASSLSATGYEQYF,TGTGCCAGCAGCCTATCGGCGACAGGTTACGAGCAGTACTTC
TRBD1,.,TRBJ1-2,TRBV28,CASSEPGQALSNYGYTF,TGTGCCAGCAGTGAACCGGGACAGGCCCTTTCCAACTATGGCTACACCTTC
.,once,TRBJ1-2,TRBV28,CASSLSSGATHGYTF,TGTGCCAGCAGTTTATCTTCAGGGGCAACTCATGGCTACACCTTC
TRBD1,.,TRBJ2-7,TRBV27,CASWTGTLYEQYF,TGTGCCTCCTGGACAGGGACACTATACGAGCAGTACTTC
TRBD2,.,TRBJ2-7,TRBV10-3,CAISDGLVSEQYF,TGTGCCATCAGTGACGGACTAGTCAGCGAGCAGTACTTC
TRBD2,once,TRBJ2-1,TRBV11-2,CASSSSGSYYNEQFF,TGTGCCAGCAGCTCTAGCGGGAGTTACTACAATGAGCAGTTCTTC
TRBD1,.,TRBJ1-2,TRBV4-1,CASSPQPGTGFPYYGYTF,TGCGCCAGCAGCCCGCAGCCCGGGACAGGTTTTCCCTACTATGGCTACACCTTC
TRBD1,.,TRBJ1-5,TRBV6-6,CASSLGQGSGQPQHF,TGTGCCAGCAGTTTGGGACAGGGGTCTGGACAGCCCCAGCATTTT
TRBD1,.,TRBJ1-1,TRBV25-1,CASSDRTGGEGTEAFF,TGTGCCAGCAGTGACCGGACAGGGGGAGAGGGCACTGAAGCTTTCTTT
TRBD1,.,TRBJ2-1,TRBV5-1,CASSFRSSRGLYNEQFF,TGCGCCAGCAGCTTTAGATCGTCCAGGGGGCTCTACAATGAGCAGTTCTTC
TRBD1,.,TRBJ2-7,TRBV7-6,CASSLDEGAYEQYF,TGTGCCAGCAGCTTAGATGAGGGGGCGTACGAGCAGTACTTC
.,.,TRBJ1-1,TRBV28,CASINILNTEAFF,TGTGCCAGCATTAACATATTGAACACTGAAGCTTTCTTT
TRBD1,.,TRBJ2-1,TRBV6-1,CASSETGGGFHKQFF,TGTGCCAGCAGTGAAACAGGGGGCGGTTTTCATAAGCAGTTCTTC
TRBD1,.,TRBJ1-1,TRBV19,CASSRDRRMNTEAFF,TGTGCCAGCAGTCGGGACAGAAGAATGAACACTGAAGCTTTCTTT
.,few,TRBJ1-1,TRBV4-2,CASSHNINTEAFF,TGTGCCAGCAGCCATAACATAAACACTGAAGCTTTCTTT
TRBD1,.,TRBJ2-7,TRBV6-6,CASTSQGGSYEQYF,TGTGCCAGCACCTCACAGGGGGGCTCCTACGAGCAGTACTTC
.,.,TRBJ2-2,TRBV6-5,CASSYSGSTGELFF,TGTGCCAGCAGTTACTCAGGGAGTACCGGGGAGCTGTTTTTT
.,.,TRBJ2-7,TRBV5-1,CASSSAGVSTYEQYF,TGCGCCAGCAGCTCCGCTGGTGTCTCTACCTACGAGCAGTACTTC
.,once,TRBJ1-2,TRBV6-1,CASREAGNYGYTF,TGTGCCAGCAGGGAGGCGGGAAATTATGGCTACACCTTC
.,.,TRBJ2-2,TRBV5-6,CASSSRPRALNTGELFF,TGTGCCAGCAGCTCACGCCCCCGAGCTCTGAACACCGGGGAGCTGTTTTTT
TRBD1,.,TRBJ2-7,TRBV7-9,CASTQTGGSYEQYF,TGTGCCAGCACCCAAACAGGGGGCTCCTACGAGCAGTACTTC
TRBD1,.,TRBJ2-2,TRBV27,CASSRGQGSNTGELFF,TGTGCCAGCAGCCGCGGACAGGGGTCGAACACCGGGGAGCTGTTTTTT
.,.,TRBJ1-4,TRBV25-1,CASSELALGGEKLFF,TGTGCCAGCAGTGAATTAGCCTTAGGGGGAGAAAAACTGTTTTTT
TRBD2,.,TRBJ2-1,TRBV9,CASSQTLAGDWDEQFF,TGTGCCAGCAGCCAAACACTAGCGGGAGACTGGGATGAGCAGTTCTTC
TRBD2,.,TRBJ2-1,TRBV7-9,CASSLGGRGRYNEQFF,TGTGCCAGCAGCTTAGGCGGGAGAGGGCGATACAATGAGCAGTTCTTC
.,.,TRBJ2-3,TRBV2,CASKSFGRVSTDTQYF,TGTGCCAGCAAAAGTTTCGGTCGGGTTAGTACAGATACGCAGTATTTT
.,.,TRBJ1-5,TRBV19,CASSKQESNQPQHF,TGTGCCAGTAGTAAACAGGAGAGCAATCAGCCCCAGCATTTT